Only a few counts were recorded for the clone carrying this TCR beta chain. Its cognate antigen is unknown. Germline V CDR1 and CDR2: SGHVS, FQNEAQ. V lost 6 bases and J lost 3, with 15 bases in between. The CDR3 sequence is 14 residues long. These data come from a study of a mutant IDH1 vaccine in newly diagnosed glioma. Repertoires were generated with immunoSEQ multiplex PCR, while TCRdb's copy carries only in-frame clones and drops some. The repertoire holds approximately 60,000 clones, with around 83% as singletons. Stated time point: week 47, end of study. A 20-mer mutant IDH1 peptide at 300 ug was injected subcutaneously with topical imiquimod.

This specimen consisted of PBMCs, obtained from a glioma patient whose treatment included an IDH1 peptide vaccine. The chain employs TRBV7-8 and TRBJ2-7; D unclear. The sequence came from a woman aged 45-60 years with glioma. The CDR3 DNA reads TGTGCCAGCAGTTTGGAATGGACGCTCTACGAGCAGTACTTC. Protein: CASSLEWTLYEQYF.